The next 3 T cell receptor beta chains were all read from a single sample in a study of neurological immune-mediated disorders. The time point denotes: longitudinal time-point 3. TCRdb reanalysed the 5' RACE reads using MiXCR and keeps one entry per CDR3 protein. Of 84,000 or so distinct CDR3 sequences in the sample, 4.3% were seen once. Specimen: PBMCs. These receptors were taken from a woman aged 55 to 70 with multiple sclerosis.

This clonotype has at least ten counts. The V gene is TRBV12-5, the J gene TRBJ1-5; D is unclear. Germline V gene data show CDR1 as LGHNT and CDR2 as FRNRAP. The CDR3 contains 13 residues. V was cut by 2 bases and J by 7 bases, with 9 bases left in between. CDR3 in DNA: TGTGCTAGTGGTTTGCCAGGTACCCAGCCCCAGCATTTT. Encoded protein: CASGLPGTQPQHF.

This clonotype was seen at least ten times. The chain links TRBV5-1 to TRBJ1-4; 7 bases are a match to TRBD1. This CDR3 contains 15 residues. Germline V CDR1 and CDR2: SGHRS, YFSETQ. J was trimmed by 2 bases and V by 4 bases; bases with no gene match: 5. CDR3 in amino acids: CASSPPQGTNEKLFF. Here the CDR3 DNA reads TGCGCCAGCAGCCCACCACAGGGGACTAATGAAAAACTGTTTTTT.

This clonotype was recorded at least ten times. The CDR3 reads CASSPQTGTYNEQFF. In DNA, the CDR3 is TGCGCCAGCAGCCCTCAGACAGGGACCTACAATGAGCAGTTCTTC. This chain connects TRBV5-1 to TRBJ2-1; 7 nucleotides agree with TRBD1. V shed 4 bases and J 2 bases; nucleotides not matched to a gene: 6. CDR1 and CDR2 (germline): SGHRS, YFSETQ. The length of the CDR3 is 15 residues.